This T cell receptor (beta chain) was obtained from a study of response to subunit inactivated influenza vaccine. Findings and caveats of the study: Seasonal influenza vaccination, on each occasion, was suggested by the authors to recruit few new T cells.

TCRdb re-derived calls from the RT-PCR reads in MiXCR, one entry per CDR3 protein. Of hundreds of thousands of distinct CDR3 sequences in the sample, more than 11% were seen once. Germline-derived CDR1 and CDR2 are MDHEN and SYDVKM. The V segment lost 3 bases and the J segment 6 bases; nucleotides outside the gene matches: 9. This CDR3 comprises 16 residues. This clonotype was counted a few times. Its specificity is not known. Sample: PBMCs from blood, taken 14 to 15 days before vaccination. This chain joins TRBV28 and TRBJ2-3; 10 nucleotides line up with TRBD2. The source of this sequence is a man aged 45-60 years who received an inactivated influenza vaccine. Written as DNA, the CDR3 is TGTGCCAGCAGTTTGATTAGCGGGGGGCCAGGGGATACGCAGTATTTT. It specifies CASSLISGGPGDTQYF. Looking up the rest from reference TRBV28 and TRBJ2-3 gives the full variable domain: DVKVTQSSRYLVKRTGEKVFLECVQDMDHENMFWYRQDPGLGLRLIYFSYDVKMKEKGDIPEGYSVSREKKERFSLILESASTNQTSMYLCASSLISGGPGDTQYFGPGTRLTVL.